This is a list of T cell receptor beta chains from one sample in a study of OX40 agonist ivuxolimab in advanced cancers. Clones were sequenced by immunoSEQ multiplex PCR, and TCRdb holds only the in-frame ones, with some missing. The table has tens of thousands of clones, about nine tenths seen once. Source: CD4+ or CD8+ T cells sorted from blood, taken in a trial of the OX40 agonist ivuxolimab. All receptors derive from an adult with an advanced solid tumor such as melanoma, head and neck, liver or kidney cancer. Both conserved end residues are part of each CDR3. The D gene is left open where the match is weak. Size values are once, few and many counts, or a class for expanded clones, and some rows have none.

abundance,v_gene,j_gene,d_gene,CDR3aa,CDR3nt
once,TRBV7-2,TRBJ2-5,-,CASSLGGLQETQYF,TGTGCCAGCAGCCTCGGGGGTTTACAAGAGACCCAGTACTTC
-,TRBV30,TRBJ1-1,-,CAHAGDTEAFF,TGTGCCCACGCAGGGGACACTGAAGCTTTCTTT
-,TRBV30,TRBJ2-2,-,CAWLGYATGELFF,TGTGCCTGGCTGGGATACGCCACCGGGGAGCTGTTTTTT
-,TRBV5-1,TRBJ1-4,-,CASSLKATNEKLFF,TGCGCCAGCAGCTTAAAAGCAACTAATGAAAAACTGTTTTTT
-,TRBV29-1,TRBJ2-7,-,CSVEDSISYEQYF,TGCAGCGTTGAAGACAGCATCTCCTACGAGCAGTACTTC
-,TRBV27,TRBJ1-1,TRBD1,CASSLFGRGRTRKAFF,TGTGCCAGCAGTTTATTTGGGAGGGGGCGCACCAGGAAAGCTTTCTTT
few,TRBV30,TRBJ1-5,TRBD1,CAWGDGTGHHQPQHF,TGTGCCTGGGGCGACGGGACAGGGCACCATCAGCCCCAGCATTTT
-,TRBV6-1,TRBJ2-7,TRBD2,CASSEVGGDLPYEQYF,TGTGCCAGCAGTGAAGTGGGGGGGGACCTACCCTACGAGCAGTACTTC
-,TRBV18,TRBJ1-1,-,CASQGQNTEAFF,TGTGCCAGCCAGGGTCAGAACACTGAAGCTTTCTTT
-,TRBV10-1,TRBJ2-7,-,CASSDAQGHEQYF,TGCGCCAGCAGTGATGCGCAGGGACACGAGCAGTACTTC
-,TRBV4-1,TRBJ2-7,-,CASSQVPLSYEQYF,TGCGCCAGCAGCCAAGTCCCCCTCTCCTACGAGCAGTACTTC